The 18 T cell receptor beta chains below come from one sample, sequenced in a study of T cells in narcolepsy. Sequencing was performed with immunoSEQ multiplex PCR; in TCRdb, only in-frame clones are kept and a portion is missing. The sample includes around 30,000 clones, around 84% of them seen just once. Specimen: memory (CD45RA-) CD4+ T cells from blood. The source of these receptors is a human donor in good health.

This chain links TRBV14 with TRBJ1-2; 8 nucleotides match TRBD1. Looked up from germline, CDR1 is SGHDN and CDR2 is FVKESK. The CDR3 has 15 amino acids. Losses at the gene ends were 0 bases for V and 4 bases for J; bases not matched to a gene: 4. Here the CDR3 DNA reads TGTGCCAGCAGCCAAGAAACAGGGGGAGGCTATGGCTACACCTTC. Amino acids: CASSQETGGGYGYTF.

V and J are TRBV10-3 and TRBJ1-2; no firm D call. The CDR3 length is 13 residues. The ends were cut back, 0 bases at V and 2 bases at J, with 4 bases in the middle. Per the germline V gene, CDR1 is ENHRY and CDR2 is SYGVKD. The CDR3 bases are TGTGCCATCAGTGAGTCCGGGAACTATGGCTACACCTTC. Amino acids: CAISESGNYGYTF.

Only a few counts were recorded for this clone. The chain joins TRBV7-2 to TRBJ2-1; 8 positions agree with TRBD2. The junction had 10 bases not matched to a gene; V was cut back by 6 bases and J by 3 bases. This CDR3 comprises 16 residues. CDR1 and CDR2 (germline): SGHTA, FQGNSA. The CDR3 reads CASRHLAGKDYNEQFF. In DNA, the CDR3 is TGTGCCAGCAGACATTTAGCGGGAAAAGACTACAATGAGCAGTTCTTC.

The V call is TRBV11-2, the J call TRBJ2-7, with D maybe TRBD2 (7 bases). This CDR3 has 15 residues. Trimming stripped 2 bases from V and 2 bases from J, with 13 bases between. CDR1 is SGHAT, CDR2 FQNNGV, per germline. CDR3 in amino acids: CASSLLEGGAYEQYF. CDR3 DNA sequence: TGTGCCAGCAGCTTATTGGAGGGGGGGGCCTACGAGCAGTACTTC.

Relative to its sample, this clone is medium-sized (0.01 to 0.1%). The chain combines TRBV2 with TRBJ2-2; D is undetermined. The germline V and J ends were trimmed by 8 bases and 2 bases, with 12 bases remaining between them. From germline, CDR1 is SNHLY and CDR2 FYNNEI. The length of the CDR3 is 14 residues. The CDR3 reads CASGNGGNTGELFF. CDR3 nucleotides: TGTGCCAGCGGTAACGGTGGCAACACCGGGGAGCTGTTTTTT.

This chain joins TRBV6-1 and TRBJ1-5; maybe TRBD1 (6 bases). The CDR3 is made up of 13 amino acids. Germline loops: CDR1 MNHNS, CDR2 SASEGT. The V end was cut by 11 bases, the J end by 6 bases, with 17 bases between. CDR3 protein: CAAGGQGSQPQHF. CDR3 coding DNA: TGTGCCGCCGGGGGCCAGGGGTCTCAGCCCCAGCATTTT.

The rearrangement joins TRBV30 to TRBJ2-4, with 9 positions matching TRBD2. CDR3 length: 14 amino acids. V was clipped by 5 bases and J by 1 base; unmatched bases: 3. The germline V gene has CDR1 GTSNPN and CDR2 SVGIG (reference sequence). The CDR3 bases are TGTGCCTGGCGCGGGGGGGCGGCCAAAAACATTCAGTACTTC. This codes for CAWRGGAAKNIQYF.

The sample holds a few counts of this clone. The CDR3 reads CASILNGYGYTF. The CDR3 region has the DNA TGTGCCAGCATCCTCAACGGCTATGGCTACACCTTC. The V and J genes are TRBV27 and TRBJ1-2; D call uncertain. Trimming took 7 bases from V and 4 from J, leaving 10 bases between them. Germline V gene data show CDR1 as MNHEY and CDR2 as SMNVEV (reference sequence). This CDR3 is built from 12 residues.

This chain connects TRBV27 to TRBJ1-6, with TRBD1 identical over 12 bases. The CDR3 totals 14 residues. The germline gives CDR1 MNHEY, CDR2 SMNVEV (reference sequence). After removal of 9 bases from V and 9 bases from J, the junction contained 6 bases not matched to a gene. The CDR3 DNA reads as TGTGCCAGTTCTGGGGGACAGGGGGCTTCACCCCTCCACTTT. Its protein is CASSGGQGASPLHF.

The count of this clone is one. A read error may account for a junction end that differs from germline. V and J are TRBV7-3 and TRBJ1-1; 7 bases fit TRBD1. The CDR3 totals 15 residues. Germline V gives CDR1 SGHTA, CDR2 FQGTGA. CDR3 protein: CASSLGGDRSSPPRF. The CDR3 DNA sequence: TGTGCCAGCAGCCTGGGAGGGGACAGATCTTCCCCGCCTCGATTT.

The rearrangement links TRBV7-8 to TRBJ1-1; tentatively, D is TRBD1 (5 bases). Germline values: CDR1 SGHVS, CDR2 FQNEAQ. Deletions cut 7 bases from V and 1 base from J, with 10 bases between. The CDR3 totals 13 residues. The CDR3 DNA follows: TGTGCCAGCAACGGGGGACGGAACACTGAAGCTTTCTTT. Translation: CASNGGRNTEAFF.

In its sample, this clone was seen a few times. The rearrangement links TRBV7-8 to TRBJ2-5, with TRBD2 matching over 9 bases. The germline gives CDR1 SGHVS, CDR2 FQNEAQ. V lost 5 bases and J lost 5; bases outside the gene matches: 9. The CDR3 consists of 15 residues. Written as DNA, the CDR3 is TGTGCCAGCAGCCCGGCGGGGGGGCCCCGGGAGACCCAGTACTTC. It is translated as CASSPAGGPRETQYF.

This clone was seen only once. The chain links TRBV30 to TRBJ1-1; tentatively, D is TRBD1 (6 bases). From germline, CDR1 is GTSNPN and CDR2 SVGIG (reference sequence). This CDR3 is 12 amino acids long. V lost 1 base to trimming and J lost 7 bases, with 10 bases between them. CDR3 region: CAWSGGHGEAFF. CDR3 DNA sequence: TGTGCCTGGAGTGGGGGGCACGGTGAAGCTTTCTTT.

V gene TRBV19 combines with J gene TRBJ1-1; tentative D call: TRBD1 (6 bases). Germline CDR1 LNHDA, CDR2 SQIVND (reference sequence). The CDR3 is made up of 13 amino acids. Trimming removed 7 bases from V and 5 bases from J, with 14 bases in between. In nucleotides, the CDR3 is TGTGCCAGTAATAGAGCAGGGGTTACTGAAGCTTTCTTT. Its protein is CASNRAGVTEAFF.

This clone was seen more than once but under ten times. An end of the junction does not agree with germline; a read error may underlie this. The rearrangement joins TRBV6-5 to TRBJ1-6; D gene ambiguous. This CDR3 spans 14 amino acids. Germline loops: CDR1 MNHEY, CDR2 SVGAGI. In nucleotides, the CDR3 is TGTGTCAGCGGAAAAAGCTCCTATAATTCACCCCTCCACTTT. This gives the protein CVSGKSSYNSPLHF.

CDR3 DNA: TGTGCCAGCCAGGGGGATCAGCCCCAGCATTTT. It is translated as CASQGDQPQHF. This chain links TRBV19 with TRBJ1-5, with 7 bases identical to TRBD1. The CDR3 is 11 amino acids. The germline gives CDR1 LNHDA, CDR2 SQIVND (reference sequence). V gave up 9 bases and J gave up 5 bases; unmatched junction bases: 1.

V gene TRBV7-2 combines with J gene TRBJ2-5; no definite D call. The germline V gene has CDR1 SGHTA and CDR2 FQGNSA. V lost 5 bases and J lost 2, with 9 bases in between. The CDR3 is 13 residues long. The CDR3 DNA is TGTGCCAGCAGCCTAGGACCTCAAGAGACCCAGTACTTC. It yields the protein CASSLGPQETQYF.

J is TRBJ1-6 and V is TRBV25-1, with D unresolved. Germline V gene data show CDR1 as MGHDK and CDR2 as SYGVNS. The CDR3 is 14 residues long. Trimming cost V 1 base and J 7 bases, with 8 bases left between them. CDR3 region: CASSEWKENSPLHF. CDR3 in DNA: TGTGCCAGCAGTGAATGGAAAGAGAATTCACCCCTCCACTTT.